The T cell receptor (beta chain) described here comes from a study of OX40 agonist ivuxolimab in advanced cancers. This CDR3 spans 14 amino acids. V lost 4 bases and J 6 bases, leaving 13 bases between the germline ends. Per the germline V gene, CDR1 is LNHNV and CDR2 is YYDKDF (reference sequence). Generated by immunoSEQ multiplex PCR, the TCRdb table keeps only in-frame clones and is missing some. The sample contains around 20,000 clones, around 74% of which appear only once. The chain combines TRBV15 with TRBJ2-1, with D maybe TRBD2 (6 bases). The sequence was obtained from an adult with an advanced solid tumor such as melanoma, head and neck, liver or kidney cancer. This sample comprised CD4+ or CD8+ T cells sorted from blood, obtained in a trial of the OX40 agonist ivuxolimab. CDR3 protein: CATSNRGSCNEQFF. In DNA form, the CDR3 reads TGTGCCACCAGCAATCGGGGGAGCTGCAATGAGCAGTTCTTC.